One sample yielded the 18 T cell receptor beta chains listed below, sequenced in a study of cytomegalovirus exposure and HLA in healthy donors. 13 Jbeta primers and 60 Vbeta primers were used for the PCR. Data came from immunoSEQ multiplex PCR; TCRdb stores just in-frame clones and leaves some out. The data hold over 100,000 clones, with 69% observed a single time. Sequenced input: PBMCs. Receptors were obtained from a woman between 65 and 79 years old in good health and CMV-seropositive.

This clone was counted between two and nine times. The chain employs TRBV30 and TRBJ2-7; D is ambiguous. Trimming cost V 0 bases and J 3 bases, with 6 bases left between them. Germline V gene lookup returns CDR1 GTSNPN and CDR2 SVGIG (reference sequence). The CDR3 is 12 residues long. CDR3 sequence: CAWSVPGYEQYF. For the CDR3, the DNA is TGTGCCTGGAGTGTCCCCGGCTACGAGCAGTACTTC.

This rearrangement joins TRBV19 to TRBJ2-7; weak D call: TRBD1 (6 bases). Germline V gene data show CDR1 as LNHDA and CDR2 as SQIVND (reference sequence). V was clipped by 4 bases and J by 0 bases, with 10 bases between them. The CDR3 has 14 residues. DNA of the CDR3: TGTGCCAGTAGTACCTCGGGACACTCCTACGAGCAGTACTTC. Its translation: CASSTSGHSYEQYF.

The CDR3 bases are TGCGCCAGCAGCCAAGAGGTAGGGCTAGCGGGGTTCTCCTACGAGCAGTACTTC. Its translation: CASSQEVGLAGFSYEQYF. The V gene is TRBV4-3, the J gene TRBJ2-7, with TRBD2 matching 9 bases. Looked up from germline, CDR1 is LGHNA and CDR2 is YSLEER. The CDR3 covers 18 residues. The trim removed 0 bases at V and 0 bases at J, leaving 9 bases unmatched.

The gene calls are TRBV7-2 and TRBJ2-1, with D perhaps matching TRBD1 (5 bases). The CDR3 is 11 amino acids. V gave up 2 bases and J gave up 12 bases, with 8 bases separating them. Germline V gene sequence: CDR1 SGHTA, CDR2 FQGNSA. CDR3 residues: CASSLLQGQFF. CDR3 nucleotides: TGTGCCAGCAGCTTACTTCAGGGGCAGTTCTTC.

The chain combines TRBV30 with TRBJ1-2; D perhaps matches TRBD1 (6 bases). Germline CDR1 GTSNPN, CDR2 SVGIG (reference sequence). The CDR3 totals 15 residues. V lost 2 bases, J lost 8 bases, and 21 bases lay in between. DNA for the CDR3: TGTGCCTGGAGTTTTACAGGGTTTGGGGTAGGGGGCTACACCTTC. Its protein product is CAWSFTGFGVGGYTF. Together with reference TRBV30 and TRBJ1-2, the CDR3 gives the full variable domain: SQTIHQWPATLVQPVGSPLSLECTVEGTSNPNLYWYRQAAGRGLQLLFYSVGIGQISSEVPQNLSASRPQDRQFILSSKKLLLSDSGFYLCAWSFTGFGVGGYTFGSGTRLTVV.

The chain links TRBV6-4 to TRBJ1-1; D remains ambiguous. V dropped 6 bases and J dropped 1 base, with 9 bases sitting between them. This CDR3 contains 13 residues. Germline V gene sequence: CDR1 MRHNA, CDR2 SNTAGT. This CDR3 is CASREGWNTEAFF. The CDR3 coding sequence is TGTGCCAGCAGAGAGGGTTGGAACACTGAAGCTTTCTTT.

The chain couples TRBV2 to TRBJ2-7; 8 bases agree with TRBD1. Germline CDR1 reads SNHLY; CDR2 reads FYNNEI. The CDR3 is 12 amino acids. The J segment lost 3 bases and the V segment lost 8 bases, leaving 3 bases of the junction unmatched. In DNA, the CDR3 is TGTGCCAGCGACGACAGGGGCTACGAGCAGTACTTC. It yields the protein CASDDRGYEQYF.

This clone appeared a single time. V gene TRBV2 combines with J gene TRBJ1-1; D is perhaps TRBD1 (6 bases). The CDR3 is 12 residues long. Trimming cost V 7 bases and J 12 bases, with 18 bases left between them. From germline, CDR1 is SNHLY and CDR2 FYNNEI. CDR3 sequence: CASTPRGYRTFF. In DNA form, the CDR3 reads TGTGCCAGCACGCCGAGGGGGTATCGAACTTTCTTT. Supplemented by reference TRBV2 and TRBJ1-1, the full variable domain reads EPEVTQTPSHQVTQMGQEVILRCVPISNHLYFYWYRQILGQKVEFLVSFYNNEISEKSEIFDDQFSVERPDGSNFTLKIRSTKLEDSAMYFCASTPRGYRTFFGQGTRLTVV.

The rearrangement uses TRBV11-2 and TRBJ1-1; possible D gene TRBD1, 5 bases. V dropped 3 bases and J dropped 0 bases, with 8 bases sitting between them. The CDR3 is 14 residues long. CDR1 SGHAT and CDR2 FQNNGV come from the germline V gene. In DNA, the CDR3 is TGTGCCAGCAGCTTCTCAGGGCTGAACACTGAAGCTTTCTTT. Its translation is CASSFSGLNTEAFF.

This clone was seen just once. The rearrangement links TRBV19 to TRBJ2-2; TRBD1 aligns across 9 bases. The CDR3 has 14 amino acids. V lost 9 bases to trimming and J lost 3 bases; unmatched junction nucleotides: 5. Germline assignment: CDR1 LNHDA and CDR2 SQIVND (reference sequence). The CDR3 region has the DNA TGTGCCAGCGGCGGGACAGGGTACACCGGGGAGCTGTTTTTT. Translated, it gives CASGGTGYTGELFF.

This chain links TRBV6-5 with TRBJ1-3; D possibly corresponds to TRBD1 (5 bases). Germline CDR1 is MNHEY and CDR2 is SVGAGI. Trimming removed 4 bases at V and 2 bases at J, with 6 bases between. This CDR3 has 13 residues. CDR3 region: CASSLDTGNTIYF. The CDR3 DNA reads as TGTGCCAGCAGTTTGGACACTGGAAACACCATATATTTT.

The chain links TRBV6-6 to TRBJ1-5, with D possibly being TRBD1 (6 bases). Germline V lookup: CDR1 MNHNY, CDR2 SVGAGI (reference sequence). This CDR3 comprises 14 residues. V lost 7 bases to trimming and J lost 5 bases, with 15 bases between them. CDR3 DNA sequence: TGTGCCAGCACAGGGGAAGGTTCTGATCAGCCCCAGCATTTT. The encoded protein is CASTGEGSDQPQHF.

The rearrangement joins TRBV15 to TRBJ1-2; 10 nucleotides align to TRBD1. The J segment lost 0 bases and the V segment lost 7 bases, leaving 2 bases of the junction unmatched. The CDR3 length is 14 residues. Germline V gene sequence: CDR1 LNHNV, CDR2 YYDKDF (reference sequence). CDR3 amino acids: CATKGTGANYGYTF. CDR3 nucleotides: TGTGCCACCAAGGGGACAGGGGCTAACTATGGCTACACCTTC.

The genes are TRBV7-2 and TRBJ1-5; 9 nucleotides agree with TRBD1. The CDR3 is 15 amino acids. CDR1 and CDR2 (germline): SGHTA, FQGNSA. Unmatched junction bases numbered 4, after V lost 3 bases and J lost 4 bases. CDR3: CASSFGTGQNQPQHF. CDR3 in DNA: TGTGCCAGCAGCTTTGGGACAGGGCAAAATCAGCCCCAGCATTTT.

As regards this clone: The junction departs from germline at one end; a sequencing error may be responsible. V usage is TRBV5-8 and J usage is TRBJ1-4, with 7 bases aligning to TRBD1. This CDR3 has 13 residues. Germline-derived CDR1 and CDR2 are SGHTS and YDEGEE. The CDR3 is CASTSTGPRPPAF. The CDR3 region has the DNA TGTGCCAGCACCTCGACAGGGCCTAGACCCCCTGCGTTT. The entire variable domain, with the rest obtained from reference TRBV5-8 and TRBJ1-4, is as follows: EAGVTQSPTHLIKTRGQQATLRCSPISGHTSVYWYQQALGLGLQFLLWYDEGEERNRGNFPPRFSGRQFPNYSSELNVNALELEDSALYLCASTSTGPRPPAFGSGTQLSVL.

This chain connects TRBV4-1 to TRBJ2-7, with 14 nucleotides matching TRBD2. CDR3 length: 18 residues. With 1 base clipped from V and 4 bases from J, the junction kept 9 bases outside the gene matches. Germline CDR1 MGHRA, CDR2 YSYEKL. CDR3 protein: CASSQGAGLAGENYEQYF. The DNA of the CDR3 is TGCGCCAGCAGCCAAGGTGCGGGACTAGCGGGGGAGAATTACGAGCAGTACTTC.

This clone was recorded a few times. The gene calls are TRBV2 and TRBJ2-6; 7 bases map to TRBD1. There are 14 residues in the CDR3. In germline, CDR1 is SNHLY, CDR2 FYNNEI. Trimming took 6 bases from V and 4 from J; bases not matched to a gene: 3. In DNA form, the CDR3 reads TGTGCCAGCAGGACAGGGACAGGGGCCAACGTCCTGACTTTC. Translated: CASRTGTGANVLTF.

V is TRBV10-3 and J is TRBJ2-1; tentative D call: TRBD1 (6 bases). The CDR3 consists of 14 residues. The V gene's germline CDR1 is ENHRY and CDR2 SYGVKD. V gave up 3 bases and J gave up 8 bases, with 14 bases separating them. CDR3 sequence: CAISDLRRGDEQFF. The CDR3 bases are TGTGCCATCAGTGACCTGCGCAGGGGCGATGAGCAGTTCTTC.